This TCR beta chain stems from a study of high-grade serous ovarian cancer treatment subgroups. Study results and caveats: These tumor repertoires lack spatial information from bulk sequencing.

Tumor tissue was taken before any definitive surgery or chemotherapy was given. Repertoires were generated with immunoSEQ multiplex PCR, while TCRdb's copy carries only in-frame clones and drops some. The table shows about 3,100 clones, with around 70% occurring only once. This CDR3 comprises 12 residues. Germline CDR1 and CDR2: SGHVS and FNYEAQ. V was shortened by 3 bases and J by 5 bases, with 5 bases between the two germline ends. Note on this clone: Its antigen is currently unknown.

This receptor was taken from a human donor with high-grade serous ovarian cancer. The gene calls are TRBV7-6 and TRBJ2-1, with a tentative D call TRBD1 (5 bases). The sample consisted of tumor tissue. The CDR3 DNA sequence: TGTGCCAGCAGCTTGACAGACAATGAGCAGTTCTTC. It encodes CASSLTDNEQFF. The entire variable domain, with the rest obtained from reference TRBV7-6 and TRBJ2-1, is as follows: GAGVSQSPRYKVTKRGQDVALRCDPISGHVSLYWYRQALGQGPEFLTYFNYEAQQDKSGLPNDRFSAERPEGSISTLTIQRTEQRDSAMYRCASSLTDNEQFFGPGTRLTVL.